The sequence of this T cell receptor beta chain was determined in a study of cytomegalovirus exposure and HLA in healthy donors. Study-level points and caveats: Reports indicate that TCR beta sequences accurately predicted the HLA-A and HLA-B alleles of most subjects.

As for this clone: Its antigen is still unknown.

V lost 0 bases, J lost 5 bases, and 10 bases lay in between. There are 13 residues in the CDR3. Looked up from germline, CDR1 is GTSNPN and CDR2 is SVGIG (reference sequence). Primers: 60 Vbeta forward and 13 Jbeta reverse. Produced via immunoSEQ multiplex PCR; TCRdb's table is partial and in-frame only. The profile shows 130,000 to 150,000 clones, approximately 80% of them singletons. The donors gave bone marrow, and they were healthy. There were likely unrecorded immune exposures, though donors were nominally healthy when sampled. The clonotype comes from a man aged 40-49 years in good health and CMV-seropositive. Sequencing used PBMCs. The V gene is TRBV30, the J gene TRBJ1-2; weak D call: TRBD1 (5 bases). CDR3 in amino acids: CAWSVGVRYGYTF. The CDR3 DNA sequence: TGTGCCTGGAGTGTAGGGGTGAGGTATGGCTACACCTTC.